This paragraph reports one TCR beta chain. What it recognizes is unknown. The sample comes from a study of response to subunit inactivated influenza vaccine. V was cut by 1 base and J by 3 bases, with 13 bases left in between. The CDR3 is 15 amino acids. Germline-derived CDR1 and CDR2 are LGHNA and YNFKEQ. General study results and limits: The authors suggested that few new T cells are recruited per seasonal influenza vaccination.

MiXCR was run by TCRdb on the RT-PCR reads, yielding one entry per CDR3 protein. The table lists just under 550,000 distinct CDR3 sequences, 20% to 25% of them singletons, with 2.5% to 3% in the top ten. The sample was also linked to a second study, of T cells expressing NK-cell markers. This second report adds: The authors generated TCR beta cDNA through 5'RACE template switching with UMIs. Just one sequenced donor of eight was HCMV-seronegative, while seven were seropositive. The leading position in the CD3+CD56-NKG2C+ fraction of several donors also went to these clonotypes.

This TCR was sampled from a man aged 45-65 years who received an inactivated influenza vaccine. Sample: CD4+ T cells sorted from PBMCs, taken roughly 12 days after vaccination. The chain couples TRBV4-2 to TRBJ2-7, with D possibly matching TRBD1 (7 bases). CDR3 nucleotide sequence: TGTGCCAGCAGCCAAGGGGAGGACAGGAGCTACGAGCAGTACTTC. Translated: CASSQGEDRSYEQYF.